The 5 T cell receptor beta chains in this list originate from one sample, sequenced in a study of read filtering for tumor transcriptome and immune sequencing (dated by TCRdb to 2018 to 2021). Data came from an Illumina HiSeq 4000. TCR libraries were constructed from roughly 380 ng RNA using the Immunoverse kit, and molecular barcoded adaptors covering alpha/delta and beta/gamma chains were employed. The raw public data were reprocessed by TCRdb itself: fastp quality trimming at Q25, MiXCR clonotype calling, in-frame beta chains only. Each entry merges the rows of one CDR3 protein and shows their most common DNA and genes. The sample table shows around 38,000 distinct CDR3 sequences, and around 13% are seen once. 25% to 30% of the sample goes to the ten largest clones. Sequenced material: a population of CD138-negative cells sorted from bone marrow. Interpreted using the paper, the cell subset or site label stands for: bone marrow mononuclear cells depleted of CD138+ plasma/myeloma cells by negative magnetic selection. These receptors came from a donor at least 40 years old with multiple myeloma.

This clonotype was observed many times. Here the CDR3 DNA reads TGTGCCAGCAGTCCCCGACTATACACAGATACGCAGTATTTT. This encodes CASSPRLYTDTQYF. The J gene is TRBJ2-3, the V gene TRBV28; D may be TRBD2 (5 bases). Trimming pared 5 bases from V and 2 bases from J, leaving 11 bases between. This CDR3 spans 14 amino acids. CDR1 is MDHEN, CDR2 SYDVKM, per germline.

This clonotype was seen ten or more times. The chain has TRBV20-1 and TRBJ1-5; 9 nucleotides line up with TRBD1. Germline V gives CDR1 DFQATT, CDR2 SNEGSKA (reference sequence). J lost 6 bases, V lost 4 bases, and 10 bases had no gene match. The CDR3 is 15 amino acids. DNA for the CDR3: TGCAGTGCTACCCCCGACGGGACAGGGAGTCAGCCCCAGCATTTT. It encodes CSATPDGTGSQPQHF.

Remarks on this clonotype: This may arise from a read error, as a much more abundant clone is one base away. DNA of the CDR3: TGTGCCAGCAGCTTATCGGGACACCTCAATGAGCAGTTCTTC. The encoded protein is CASSLSGHLNEQFF. The chain employs TRBV7-9 and TRBJ2-1; a weak D match, TRBD1 (6 bases). Trimming removed 2 bases from V and 6 bases from J, with 11 bases in between. Germline lookup yields CDR1 SEHNR and CDR2 FQNEAQ (reference sequence). The CDR3 is 14 residues long.

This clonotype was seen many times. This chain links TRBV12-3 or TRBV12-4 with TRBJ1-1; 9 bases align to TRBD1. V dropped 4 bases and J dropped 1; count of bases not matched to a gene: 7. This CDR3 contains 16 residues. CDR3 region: CASSSTDRGWNTEAFF. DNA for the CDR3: TGTGCCAGCAGTTCGACGGACAGGGGTTGGAACACTGAAGCTTTCTTT.

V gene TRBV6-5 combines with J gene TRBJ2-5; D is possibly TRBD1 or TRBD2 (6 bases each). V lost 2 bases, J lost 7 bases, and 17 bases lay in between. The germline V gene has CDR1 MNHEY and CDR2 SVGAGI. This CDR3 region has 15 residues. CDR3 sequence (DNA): TGTGCCAGCAGTTACGAAGGGGGGTCAGGTAGGACCCAGTACTTC. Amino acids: CASSYEGGSGRTQYF.